This TCR beta chain was captured by sequencing in a study of T-cell reconstitution after alpha-beta-depleted transplantation in children (dated by TCRdb to the mid-2010s). With respect to the entire study: Using TCR repertoire profiling, the study followed T-cell immune reconstitution in a quantitative way in children after TCRalphabeta/CD19-depleted allogeneic hematopoietic cell transplantation.

According to the study, the label for this sample's treatment or condition signals: allogeneic hematopoietic cell transplantation with graft depleted of TCRalphabeta T cells and CD19 B cells. TCRalphabeta/CD19-depleted allogeneic hematopoietic cell grafts were given to the transplant recipients, all of whom were children. Libraries were constructed by PCR. Sequenced on an Illumina HiSeq 2500. Molecular barcoding was employed in the preparation of TCR libraries, with unique molecular identifiers being used to normalize TCRbeta repertoire quantification. Starting from the raw public reads, TCRdb applied fastp trimming at Q25, assembled clones with MiXCR and retained in-frame beta chains. Entries are consolidated by CDR3 protein sequence, retaining the most common genes and DNA. The sample profile shows 140,000 to 150,000 distinct CDR3 sequences; around 8.8% of them were found once. The top ten constitute less than 20% of the sample.

Study-wide findings and limitations: Over the following months the frequencies of hyperexpanded clones went down, and after one year T-cell counts and TCRbeta diversity were mostly credited to newly produced T cells. The apparently early alphabetaT-cell count recovery about two months after transplant was reportedly dependent on only several hundred rapidly expanded clones derived from non-depleted graft cells. In some patients, the high TCRbeta diversity seen at day 60 was put down to recipient T cells and intrathymic progenitors that had survived conditioning.

This clonotype was recorded at least ten times. What antigen it recognizes has not been identified. No base qualities exist here, and no much larger clone lies one base off it. Trimming takes 4 bases from V and 2 bases from J, and the germline ends sit 9 bases apart. From cysteine to phenylalanine, the CDR3 is 13 amino acids long. Only the CDR3 region is kept as DNA, spanning 39 bases read in frame from base 1. This TCR was sampled from a female patient aged 2 to 10 who had a stem cell transplant for congenital amegakaryocytic thrombocytopenia, so the T cells may come from the graft donor. The sequenced sample was PBMCs, mostly from graft donor cells, obtained 180 days after TCRalphabeta/CD19-depleted stem cell transplant. The chain links TRBV12-3 or TRBV12-4 with TRBJ2-7, with the D gene uncertain. This receptor has the CDR3 CASSWLTPYEQYF. The nucleotide sequence is TGTGCCAGCAGTTGGCTAACCCCCTACGAGCAGTACTTC.